Listed here are 17 T cell receptor beta chains from one sample, sequenced in a study of blood T cell repertoires in COVID-19. The repertoire was sequenced with immunoSEQ multiplex PCR; TCRdb's copy has only in-frame clones and lacks some. The table lists approximately 50,000 clones, approximately 85% of them singletons. The sequenced material came from peripheral blood. The receptors come from a man aged 60 to 69 with acute or convalescent COVID-19.

The chain couples TRBV5-8 to TRBJ2-7; a possible D gene is TRBD1 (5 bases). The CDR3 runs 12 residues. CDR1 is SGHTS and CDR2 is YDEGEE in the germline V gene. V gave up 5 bases and J gave up 2 bases, with 8 bases separating them. CDR3 protein: CASSSGTYEQYF. As DNA, the CDR3 is TGTGCCAGCAGTTCAGGGACCTACGAGCAGTACTTC. The full variable domain, rest sourced from reference TRBV5-8 and TRBJ2-7, is EAGVTQSPTHLIKTRGQQATLRCSPISGHTSVYWYQQALGLGLQFLLWYDEGEERNRGNFPPRFSGRQFPNYSSELNVNALELEDSALYLCASSSGTYEQYFGPGTRLTVT.

The chain employs TRBV28 and TRBJ2-7; D is perhaps TRBD2 (5 bases). With 8 bases removed from V and 0 bases from J, the gap between germline ends came to 14 bases. The length of the CDR3 is 14 residues. Germline V CDR1 and CDR2: MDHEN, SYDVKM. CDR3 in DNA: TGTGCCAGCTTTAGAGGGAAAAGCTCCTACGAGCAGTACTTC. Amino acid sequence: CASFRGKSSYEQYF.

This chain joins TRBV6-6 and TRBJ1-2, with TRBD1 as a possible D gene (6 bases). Per the germline V gene, CDR1 is MNHNY and CDR2 is SVGAGI (reference sequence). Trimming left V 6 bases short and J 8 bases short, with 19 bases between. There are 14 residues in the CDR3. The CDR3 sequence is CASSSRAGGFGYTF. The DNA of the CDR3 is TGTGCCAGCAGCTCTCGGGCGGGGGGCTTCGGCTACACCTTC.

This clone was seen more than once but under ten times. The CDR3 sequence: CASSRLGTGDTDTQYF. DNA for the CDR3: TGTGCCAGCAGCCGTTTGGGGACAGGGGATACAGATACGCAGTATTTT. The rearrangement uses TRBV5-4 and TRBJ2-3; 10 positions agree with TRBD1. The V segment lost 4 bases and the J segment 3 bases; nucleotides outside the gene matches: 8. This CDR3 is built from 16 residues. Per germline, CDR1 SGHNT and CDR2 YYREEE (reference sequence).

The chain uses TRBV27 and TRBJ2-7; a weak D match, TRBD2 (6 bases). There are 15 residues in the CDR3. Germline V gene sequence: CDR1 MNHEY, CDR2 SMNVEV (reference sequence). V lost 6 bases to trimming and J lost 3 bases, with 18 bases between them. The CDR3 DNA sequence: TGTGCCAGCAGCTCCCTGGACGGAGGGCACTACGAGCAGTACTTC. It translates to CASSSLDGGHYEQYF.

In its sample, this clone was seen a few times. V usage is TRBV9 and J usage is TRBJ2-3, with D possibly TRBD1 on 6 matching bases. Germline V gene sequence: CDR1 SGDLS, CDR2 YYNGEE. This CDR3 comprises 15 residues. The V end lost 3 bases, the J end lost 0 bases, and 11 bases lay between the germline ends. The CDR3 DNA follows: TGTGCCAGCAGCGCCGGACAGTACAGCACAGATACGCAGTATTTT. This translates into CASSAGQYSTDTQYF.

On this clone: At one of its ends the junction is not consistent with the germline gene, which may arise from a read error. This sequence joins TRBV11-3 and TRBJ2-1; no reliable D call. The CDR3 totals 13 residues. Germline assignment: CDR1 SGHNT and CDR2 YENEEA. The CDR3 nucleotides are TGTGCCAGCAGCCTAAATACCTACGATGAGCAGTTCTTC. This encodes CASSLNTYDEQFF. The variable domain in full, completed from reference TRBV11-3 and TRBJ2-1, reads EAGVVQSPRYKIIEKKQPVAFWCNPISGHNTLYWYLQNLGQGPELLIRYENEEAVDDSQLPKDRFSAERLKGVDSTLKIQPAELGDSAVYLCASSLNTYDEQFFGPGTRLTVL.

The chain carries TRBV28 and TRBJ2-4, with D uncertain. V lost 5 bases, J lost 0 bases, and 14 bases lay in between. Germline V gives CDR1 MDHEN, CDR2 SYDVKM. CDR3 length: 16 residues. The CDR3 reads CASSLPLNLAKNIQYF. CDR3 bases: TGTGCCAGCAGTCTACCCCTCAACCTAGCCAAAAACATTCAGTACTTC.

The genes are TRBV10-3 and TRBJ2-5; possible D gene TRBD2, 6 bases. Germline-derived CDR1 and CDR2 are ENHRY and SYGVKD. The ends were cut back, 10 bases at V and 2 bases at J, with 17 bases in the middle. This CDR3 has 14 amino acids. Here the CDR3 reads CATRDFAPQETQYF. The CDR3 coding sequence is TGTGCCACCCGGGACTTTGCCCCTCAAGAGACCCAGTACTTC.

The chain employs TRBV27 and TRBJ2-1; 9 bases fit TRBD1. The length of the CDR3 is 15 residues. V dropped 1 base and J dropped 7; count of bases not matched to a gene: 5. The germline gives CDR1 MNHEY, CDR2 SMNVEV (reference sequence). This chain's CDR3 is CASSLWGDRANEQFF. The CDR3 nucleotides are TGTGCCAGCAGTTTATGGGGGGACAGGGCGAATGAGCAGTTCTTC.

The V gene is TRBV6-5, the J gene TRBJ2-7; TRBD1 matches 10 bases. V lost 6 bases to trimming and J lost 9 bases; unmatched junction nucleotides: 8. Germline V gene data show CDR1 as MNHEY and CDR2 as SVGAGI. The CDR3 sequence is 13 residues long. Here the CDR3 reads CASRVRDRGGQYF. CDR3 sequence (DNA): TGTGCCAGCAGAGTCCGGGACAGGGGAGGGCAGTACTTC.

The genes are TRBV29-1 and TRBJ2-1; no definite D call. Trimming removed 3 bases at V and 0 bases at J, with 6 bases between. The germline gives CDR1 SQVTM, CDR2 ANQGSEA. The CDR3 has 13 amino acids. Written as DNA, the CDR3 is TGCAGCGTTGACGGTAGCTCCTACAATGAGCAGTTCTTC. This encodes CSVDGSSYNEQFF.

J is TRBJ2-2 and V is TRBV5-1, with TRBD2 matching 9 bases. From germline, CDR1 is SGHRS and CDR2 YFSETQ. The V segment lost 4 bases and the J segment 4 bases; nucleotides outside the gene matches: 5. CDR3 size: 15 residues. This CDR3 reads CASSRREGLTGELFF. The CDR3 nucleotides are TGCGCCAGCAGCAGGCGGGAGGGCCTCACCGGGGAGCTGTTTTTT.

The chain combines TRBV11-2 with TRBJ2-5; 9 nucleotides agree with TRBD1. The CDR3 loop spans 13 amino acids. The V gene's germline CDR1 is SGHAT and CDR2 FQNNGV. V dropped 5 bases and J dropped 5; count of bases not matched to a gene: 3. The CDR3 DNA reads TGTGCCAGCAGCAGTGGACAGGGGGAGACCCAGTACTTC. Translated, it gives CASSSGQGETQYF.

The chain recombines TRBV28 with TRBJ1-4, with a possible D match to TRBD1 (5 bases). The germline V gene encodes CDR1 MDHEN and CDR2 SYDVKM. With 6 bases removed from V and 4 bases from J, the gap between germline ends came to 18 bases. This CDR3 spans 16 amino acids. CDR3 sequence reads: CASRTPIGGGNEKLFF. CDR3 DNA: TGTGCCAGCAGGACCCCGATTGGGGGGGGTAATGAAAAACTGTTTTTT.

The chain uses TRBV11-2 and TRBJ1-5, with 7 nucleotides matching TRBD1. Germline V gene data show CDR1 as SGHAT and CDR2 as FQNNGV. V lost 6 bases to trimming and J lost 5 bases; unmatched junction nucleotides: 4. The CDR3 covers 13 residues. The CDR3 nucleotides are TGTGCCAGCAGTCTTACAGGGGATCAGCCCCAGCATTTT. The encoded protein is CASSLTGDQPQHF. Variable domain in full (rest from reference TRBV11-2 and TRBJ1-5): EAGVAQSPRYKIIEKRQSVAFWCNPISGHATLYWYQQILGQGPKLLIQFQNNGVVDDSQLPKDRFSAERLKGVDSTLKIQPAKLEDSAVYLCASSLTGDQPQHFGDGTRLSIL.

The chain recombines TRBV3-1 (or the pseudogene TRBV3-2) with TRBJ2-2; TRBD1 matches at 12 bases. CDR1 is LGHDT and CDR2 is YNNKEL in the germline V gene (reference sequence). This CDR3 is 19 amino acids long. The junction had 9 bases not matched to a gene; V was cut back by 4 bases and J by 0 bases. This CDR3 reads CASSRLPGQGAANTGELFF. For the CDR3, the DNA is TGTGCCAGCAGCCGCCTACCGGGACAGGGGGCCGCGAACACCGGGGAGCTGTTTTTT.